The 4 T cell receptor beta chains reported below all come from one sample, sequenced in a study of T cell responses to AZD1222 COVID-19 vaccine. TCRdb's copy holds only in-frame clones and misses some; the assay was immunoSEQ multiplex PCR. The sample includes 120,000 to 150,000 clones, roughly 86% seen only once; the top ten take 5.4%. Specimen: peripheral blood, collected 28 days after the second dose of the MenACWY control vaccine. These TCRs come from an adult who received the MenACWY meningococcal vaccine as a control.

This chain uses TRBV5-4 with TRBJ2-1; D is undetermined. This CDR3 is 14 amino acids long. V gave up 0 bases and J gave up 10 bases, with 14 bases separating them. CDR1 SGHNT and CDR2 YYREEE come from the germline V gene (reference sequence). Written as DNA, the CDR3 is TGTGCCAGCAGCTTGGGTAACCTTGCATCCGAGCAGTTCTTC. The encoded protein is CASSLGNLASEQFF.

The CDR3 reads CASSLRDAYGYTF. The CDR3 DNA reads TGTGCCAGCAGCCTCCGGGACGCCTATGGCTACACCTTC. The chain employs TRBV7-2 and TRBJ1-2; possible D gene TRBD1, 5 bases. CDR1 and CDR2 from the germline V gene are SGHTA and FQGNSA. This CDR3 is 13 amino acids long. V was clipped by 5 bases and J by 4 bases, with 11 bases between them.

The V gene is TRBV19, the J gene TRBJ2-3; D may be TRBD1 (6 bases). This CDR3 has 16 amino acids. The ends were cut back, 1 base at V and 2 bases at J, with 13 bases in the middle. Germline V CDR1 and CDR2: LNHDA, SQIVND (reference sequence). DNA of the CDR3: TGTGCCAGTAGTATAGGTACAGGGACAATCACAGATACGCAGTATTTT. Its protein product is CASSIGTGTITDTQYF.

The chain carries TRBV5-1 and TRBJ2-5; 10 bases agree with TRBD2. The CDR3 is 19 amino acids. Unmatched junction bases numbered 20, after V lost 4 bases and J lost 5 bases. The germline V gene encodes CDR1 SGHRS and CDR2 YFSETQ. Here the CDR3 reads CASSPGTSAYNPRGETQYF. DNA of the CDR3: TGCGCCAGCAGCCCAGGGACTAGCGCCTACAACCCCCGGGGGGAGACCCAGTACTTC.